This TCR beta chain stems from a study of blood T cell repertoires in COVID-19. Study details: Collection of acute and convalescent COVID-19 samples took place in the United States, Italy and Spain. In each case, the material was cDNA or gDNA derived from T cells, B-cell-depleted T cells, or PBMCs.

Authors' data handling: Reference gene primer amplification gave estimated nucleated cell counts. Sequencing was performed with immunoSEQ multiplex PCR; in TCRdb, only in-frame clones are kept and a portion is missing. V and J calls and clone size are copied from that table; D and trimming were computed from the DNA. The sample comprises about 17,000 clones, around nine tenths of which are singletons, and more than 4% rests with the top ten. V was pared by 7 bases and J by 6 bases, with 9 bases between. This CDR3 spans 11 amino acids. V gene TRBV12-3 or TRBV12-4 combines with J gene TRBJ1-2; a possible D gene is TRBD1 (5 bases). The clonotype comes from a man aged 55 to 70 with active COVID-19. Sequenced input: peripheral blood. This CDR3 reads CASKRGDGYTF. DNA of the CDR3: TGTGCCAGCAAAAGGGGCGATGGCTACACCTTC.